This passage covers 7 T cell receptor beta chains from one sample sequenced in a study of identical twins. Each CDR3 protein gets one entry after TCRdb re-called the 5' RACE reads with MiXCR. The data contain about 700,000 distinct CDR3 sequences, 6% to 6.5% of them singletons. The source material was naive T cells sorted from blood. All receptors derive from a man younger than 35 in good health.

This clonotype occurred many times. V is TRBV4-1 and J is TRBJ2-1; D unclear. Germline V gene lookup returns CDR1 MGHRA and CDR2 YSYEKL. The V end was cut by 2 bases, the J end by 0 bases, with 8 bases between. The CDR3 contains 15 residues. CDR3 nucleotide sequence: TGCGCCAGCAGCCAAACATTAAGCTCCTACAATGAGCAGTTCTTC. Its protein is CASSQTLSSYNEQFF.

This clonotype was seen repeatedly, ten times or more. The gene calls are TRBV12-3 or TRBV12-4 and TRBJ2-5; tentatively, D is TRBD1 (6 bases). The length of the CDR3 is 15 residues. The V end lost 5 bases, the J end lost 5 bases, and 18 bases lay between the germline ends. CDR3 loop: CASSGGRATGETQYF. As DNA, the CDR3 is TGTGCCAGCAGTGGGGGCAGGGCCACCGGGGAGACCCAGTACTTC.

This clonotype was counted ten times or more. The CDR3, as DNA: TGTGCCAGCAGTTACGTCTCCGGCTCAGCCTCTGGGGCCAACGTCCTGACTTTC. It encodes CASSYVSGSASGANVLTF. The chain carries TRBV6-5 and TRBJ2-6; D call uncertain. The CDR3 length is 18 residues. V lost 2 bases, J lost 0 bases, and 14 bases lay in between. Germline-derived CDR1 and CDR2 are MNHEY and SVGAGI.

This clonotype was detected ten times or more. The chain joins TRBV10-3 to TRBJ2-5; tentative D call: TRBD1 (6 bases). Trimming shortened V by 6 bases and J by 2 bases, and 19 bases separated the two germline ends. The CDR3 totals 16 residues. Germline V lookup: CDR1 ENHRY, CDR2 SYGVKD. The CDR3 nucleotides read TGTGCCATCAGAGGACCGGGACCCCAGGGGCAAGAGACCCAGTACTTC. It encodes CAIRGPGPQGQETQYF.

This clonotype has ten or more counts. The V and J genes are TRBV7-2 and TRBJ2-1; D might be TRBD1 or TRBD2, each matching 5 bases. Per the germline V gene, CDR1 is SGHTA and CDR2 is FQGNSA. This CDR3 spans 15 amino acids. Trimming took off 1 base at V and 5 bases at J, with 12 bases between the two ends. The CDR3 region has the DNA TGTGCCAGCAGCTTAGTCTGGGACCAAGACAATGAGCAGTTCTTC. The encoded protein is CASSLVWDQDNEQFF.

This clonotype was found many times. This chain joins TRBV5-6 and TRBJ2-7; weak D call: TRBD1 (5 bases). With 0 bases removed from V and 6 bases from J, the gap between germline ends came to 10 bases. This CDR3 is built from 13 residues. The V gene's germline CDR1 is SGHDT and CDR2 YYEEEE. The CDR3 loop reads CASSLVQGTEQYV. DNA of the CDR3: TGTGCCAGCAGCTTGGTGCAGGGTACCGAGCAGTACGTC.

CDR3 residues: CAWGTGENIQYF. Here the CDR3 DNA reads TGCGCCTGGGGGACAGGAGAAAACATTCAGTACTTC. V is TRBV23-1 and J is TRBJ2-4; 8 bases line up with TRBD1. TRBV23-1 is marked as an open reading frame, function uncertain. The CDR3 loop spans 12 amino acids. Losses at the gene ends were 11 bases for V and 5 bases for J; bases not matched to a gene: 5.